What follows is one TCR beta chain and its context. Its antigen is still unknown. Produced via immunoSEQ multiplex PCR; TCRdb's table is partial and in-frame only. The sample carries approximately 16,000 clones, 75% to 90% recorded once. CDR3 length: 14 residues. Germline V gene lookup returns CDR1 SNHLY and CDR2 FYNNEI. Trimming shortened V by 5 bases and J by 6 bases, and 11 bases separated the two germline ends. This specimen comes from a study of T cells in localized non-small cell lung cancer. Study-wide results and limits: The highest T cell clonality was in uninvolved adjacent lung, above tumor. An association was observed between higher blood T cell density and longer overall survival.

This clonotype was obtained from an older female donor with stage I squamous cell lung carcinoma. The chain carries TRBV2 and TRBJ1-6; D uncertain. Material: peripheral blood, obtained before any cancer treatment. The CDR3 spells CASSLGSLNSPLHF. In DNA form, the CDR3 reads TGTGCCAGCAGTCTCGGGTCCCTTAATTCACCCCTCCACTTT.